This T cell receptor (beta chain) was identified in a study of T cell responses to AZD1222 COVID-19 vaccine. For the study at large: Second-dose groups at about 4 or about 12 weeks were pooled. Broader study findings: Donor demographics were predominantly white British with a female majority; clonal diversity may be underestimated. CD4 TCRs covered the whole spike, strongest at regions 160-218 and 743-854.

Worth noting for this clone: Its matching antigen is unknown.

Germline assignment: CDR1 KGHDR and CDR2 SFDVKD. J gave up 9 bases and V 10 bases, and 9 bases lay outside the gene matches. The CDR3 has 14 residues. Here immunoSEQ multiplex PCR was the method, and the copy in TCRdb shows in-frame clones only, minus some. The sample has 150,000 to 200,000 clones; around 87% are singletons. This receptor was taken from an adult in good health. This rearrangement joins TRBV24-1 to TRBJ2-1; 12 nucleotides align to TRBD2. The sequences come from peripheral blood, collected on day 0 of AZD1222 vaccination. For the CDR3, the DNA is TGTGCCACTCGACTAGCGGGAGTCGGTGGTGAGCAGTTCTTC. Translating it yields CATRLAGVGGEQFF.